The clone carrying this TCR beta chain was observed at least ten times. The antigen remains unidentified. Construction of the TCRbeta library involved unique molecular identifiers. MiXCR, run by TCRdb on the PCR reads, gives a single entry per CDR3 protein. The sample holds roughly 200,000 distinct CDR3 sequences, around 9.9% seen once. This CDR3 is 16 amino acids long. V lost 1 base, J lost 5 bases, and 8 bases stayed unmatched. CDR1 is LGHNA, CDR2 YNFKEQ, per germline. This entry belongs to a study of T-cell reconstitution after alpha-beta-depleted transplantation in children. Study results and limitations: The main origin of T-cell counts and diversity one year after transplant was newly produced T cells.

V is TRBV4-2 and J is TRBJ2-5; 9 bases are a match to TRBD2. Sequenced material: PBMCs, taken before TCRalphabeta/CD19-depleted stem cell transplant. The receptor was isolated from a child younger than two with acute myeloid leukemia, due to receive a stem cell transplant. The CDR3 DNA is TGTGCCAGCAGCCAAGGTACCACTAGCGGGCGGGAGACCCAGTACTTC. Protein: CASSQGTTSGRETQYF.